The clone carrying this T cell receptor beta chain has just one count. This sample stems from a study of T cell clones after liver transplantation. Here immunoSEQ multiplex PCR was the method, and the copy in TCRdb shows in-frame clones only, minus some. The sample has tens of thousands of clones, roughly 80% seen once. V was shortened by 0 bases and J by 6 bases, with 12 bases between the two germline ends. Germline V gene sequence: CDR1 GTSNPN, CDR2 SVGIG (reference sequence). This CDR3 has 14 amino acids. This chain connects TRBV30 to TRBJ1-5, with D possibly matching TRBD1 (5 bases). The sample was CD8+ T cells from blood, taken approximately 54 months after liver transplant. This receptor was taken from a human patient who received a liver transplant. Among the T cells, some may be from the graft donor. CDR3 sequence: CAWSVGDGLQPQHF. The CDR3 coding sequence is TGTGCCTGGAGTGTGGGGGATGGCCTTCAGCCCCAGCATTTT. The whole variable domain, remainder taken from reference TRBV30 and TRBJ1-5, is SQTIHQWPATLVQPVGSPLSLECTVEGTSNPNLYWYRQAAGRGLQLLFYSVGIGQISSEVPQNLSASRPQDRQFILSSKKLLLSDSGFYLCAWSVGDGLQPQHFGDGTRLSIL.